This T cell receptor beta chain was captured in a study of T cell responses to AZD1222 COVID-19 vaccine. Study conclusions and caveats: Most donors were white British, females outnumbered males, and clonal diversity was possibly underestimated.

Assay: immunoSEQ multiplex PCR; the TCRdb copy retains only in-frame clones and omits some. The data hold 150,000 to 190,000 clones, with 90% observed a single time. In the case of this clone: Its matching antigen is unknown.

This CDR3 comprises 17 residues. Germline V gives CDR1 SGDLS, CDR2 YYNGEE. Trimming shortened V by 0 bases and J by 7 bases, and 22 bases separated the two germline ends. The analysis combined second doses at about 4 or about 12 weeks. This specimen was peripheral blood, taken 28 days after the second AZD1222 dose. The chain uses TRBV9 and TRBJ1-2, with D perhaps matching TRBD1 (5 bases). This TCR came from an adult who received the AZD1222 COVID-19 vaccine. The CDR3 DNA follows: TGTGCCAGCAGCGTAGCCCCAGAATTAGGTTTTGGGGGTGGCTACACCTTC. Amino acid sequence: CASSVAPELGFGGGYTF.